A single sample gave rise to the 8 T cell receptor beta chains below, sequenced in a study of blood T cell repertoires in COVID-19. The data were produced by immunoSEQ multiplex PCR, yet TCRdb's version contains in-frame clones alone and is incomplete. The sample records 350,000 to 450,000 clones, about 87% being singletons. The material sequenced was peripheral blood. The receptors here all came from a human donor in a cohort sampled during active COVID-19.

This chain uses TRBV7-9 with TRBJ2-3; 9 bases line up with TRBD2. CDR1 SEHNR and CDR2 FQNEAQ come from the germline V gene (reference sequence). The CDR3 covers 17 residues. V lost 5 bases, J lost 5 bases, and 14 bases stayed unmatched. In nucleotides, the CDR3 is TGTGCCAGCAGCCCGAGGAGTCTAGCGGGATATCTAGATACGCAGTATTTT. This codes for CASSPRSLAGYLDTQYF. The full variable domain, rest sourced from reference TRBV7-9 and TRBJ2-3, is DTGVSQNPRHKITKRGQNVTFRCDPISEHNRLYWYRQTLGQGPEFLTYFQNEAQLEKSRLLSDRFSAERPKGSFSTLEIQRTEQGDSAMYLCASSPRSLAGYLDTQYFGPGTRLTVL.

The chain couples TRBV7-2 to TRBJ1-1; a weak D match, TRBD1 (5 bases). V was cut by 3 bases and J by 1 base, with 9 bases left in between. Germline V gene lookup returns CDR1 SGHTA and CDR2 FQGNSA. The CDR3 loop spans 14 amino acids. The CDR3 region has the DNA TGTGCCAGCAGCTTTTATCAGGGGAACACTGAAGCTTTCTTT. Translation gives CASSFYQGNTEAFF.

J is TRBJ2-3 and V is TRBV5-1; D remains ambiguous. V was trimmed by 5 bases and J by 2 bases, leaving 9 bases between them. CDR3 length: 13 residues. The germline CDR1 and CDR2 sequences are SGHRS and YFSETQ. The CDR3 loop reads CASRGRFTDTQYF. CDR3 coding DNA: TGCGCCAGCAGGGGCAGGTTCACAGATACGCAGTATTTT. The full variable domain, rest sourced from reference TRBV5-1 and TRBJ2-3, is KAGVTQTPRYLIKTRGQQVTLSCSPISGHRSVSWYQQTPGQGLQFLFEYFSETQRNKGNFPGRFSGRQFSNSRSEMNVSTLELGDSALYLCASRGRFTDTQYFGPGTRLTVL.

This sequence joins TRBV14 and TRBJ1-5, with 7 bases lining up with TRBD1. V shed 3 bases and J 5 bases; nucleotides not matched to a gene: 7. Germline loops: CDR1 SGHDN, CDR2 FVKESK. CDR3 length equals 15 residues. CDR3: CASSHGQVEDQPQHF. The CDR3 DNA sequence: TGTGCCAGCAGCCACGGACAGGTGGAGGATCAGCCCCAGCATTTT.

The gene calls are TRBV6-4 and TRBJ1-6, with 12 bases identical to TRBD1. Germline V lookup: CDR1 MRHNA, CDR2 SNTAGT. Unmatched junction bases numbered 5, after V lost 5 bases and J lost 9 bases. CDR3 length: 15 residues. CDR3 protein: CASSRDRGQGSPLHF. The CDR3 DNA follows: TGTGCCAGCAGTAGGGACAGGGGGCAGGGTTCACCCCTCCACTTT.

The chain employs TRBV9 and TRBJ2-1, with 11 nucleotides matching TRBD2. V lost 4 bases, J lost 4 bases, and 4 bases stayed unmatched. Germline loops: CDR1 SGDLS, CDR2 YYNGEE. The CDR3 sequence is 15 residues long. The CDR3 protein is CASSLLAGGYNEQFF. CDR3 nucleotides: TGTGCCAGCAGCCTCCTAGCGGGGGGTTACAATGAGCAGTTCTTC.

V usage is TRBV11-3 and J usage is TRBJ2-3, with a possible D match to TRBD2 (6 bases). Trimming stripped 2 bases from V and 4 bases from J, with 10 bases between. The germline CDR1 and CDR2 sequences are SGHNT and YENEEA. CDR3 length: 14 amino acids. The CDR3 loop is CASSLRRGADTQYF. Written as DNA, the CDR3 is TGTGCCAGCAGCTTAAGGAGGGGCGCAGATACGCAGTATTTT.

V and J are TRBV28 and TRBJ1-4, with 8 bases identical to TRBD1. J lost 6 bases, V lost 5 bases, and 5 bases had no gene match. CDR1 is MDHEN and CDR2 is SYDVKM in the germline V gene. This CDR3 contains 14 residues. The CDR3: CASSNPGGDEKLFF. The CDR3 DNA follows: TGTGCCAGCAGTAACCCAGGGGGCGATGAAAAACTGTTTTTT.